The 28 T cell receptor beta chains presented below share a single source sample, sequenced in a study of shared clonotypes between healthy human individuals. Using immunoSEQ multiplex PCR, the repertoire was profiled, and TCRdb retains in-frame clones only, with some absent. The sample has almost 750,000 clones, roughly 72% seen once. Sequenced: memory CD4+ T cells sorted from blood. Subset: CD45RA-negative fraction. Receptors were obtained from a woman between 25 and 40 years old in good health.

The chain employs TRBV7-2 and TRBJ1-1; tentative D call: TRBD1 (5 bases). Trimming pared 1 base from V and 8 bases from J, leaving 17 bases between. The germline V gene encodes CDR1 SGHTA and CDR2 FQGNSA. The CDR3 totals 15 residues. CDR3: CASSLGPGQTEEAFF. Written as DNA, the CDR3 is TGTGCCAGCAGCTTAGGTCCAGGGCAGACCGAAGAAGCTTTCTTT.

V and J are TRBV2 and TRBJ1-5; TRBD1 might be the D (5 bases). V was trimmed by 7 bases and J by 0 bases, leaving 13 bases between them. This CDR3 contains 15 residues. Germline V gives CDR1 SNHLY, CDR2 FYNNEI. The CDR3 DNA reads TGTGCCAGCAACCAGGGCGGCTATAGCAATCAGCCCCAGCATTTT. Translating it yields CASNQGGYSNQPQHF.

The CDR3: CASSPPRAGGLNTEAFF. CDR3 in DNA: TGTGCCAGCTCACCACCGAGGGCAGGGGGCTTGAACACTGAAGCTTTCTTT. The V gene is TRBV18, the J gene TRBJ1-1, with 8 positions matching TRBD1. From germline, CDR1 is KGHSH and CDR2 LQKENI. CDR3 length: 17 residues. The ends lost 0 bases at V and 0 bases at J; junction bases unmatched: 6. Full variable domain (rest looked up from reference TRBV18 and TRBJ1-1): NAGVMQNPRHLVRRRGQEARLRCSPMKGHSHVYWYRQLPEEGLKFMVYLQKENIIDESGMPKERFSAEFPKEGPSILRIQQVVRGDSAAYFCASSPPRAGGLNTEAFFGQGTRLTVV.

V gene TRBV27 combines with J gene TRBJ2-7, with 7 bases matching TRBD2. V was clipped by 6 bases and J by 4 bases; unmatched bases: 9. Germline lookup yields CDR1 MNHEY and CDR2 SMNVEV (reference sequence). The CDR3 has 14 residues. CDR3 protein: CASSSLSGTYEQYF. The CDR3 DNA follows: TGTGCCAGCAGCTCCTTAAGCGGGACTTACGAGCAGTACTTC.

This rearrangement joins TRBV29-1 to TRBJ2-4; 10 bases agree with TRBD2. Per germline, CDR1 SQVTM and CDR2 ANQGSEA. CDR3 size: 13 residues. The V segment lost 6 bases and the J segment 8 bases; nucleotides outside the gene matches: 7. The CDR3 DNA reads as TGCAGCGTAAGACTAGCGGGTCTCTACATTCAGTACTTC. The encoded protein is CSVRLAGLYIQYF. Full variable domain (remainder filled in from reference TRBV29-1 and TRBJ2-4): SAVISQKPSRDICQRGTSLTIQCQVDSQVTMMFWYRQQPGQSLTLIATANQGSEATYESGFVIDKFPISRPNLTFSTLTVSNMSPEDSSIYLCSVRLAGLYIQYFGAGTRLSVL.

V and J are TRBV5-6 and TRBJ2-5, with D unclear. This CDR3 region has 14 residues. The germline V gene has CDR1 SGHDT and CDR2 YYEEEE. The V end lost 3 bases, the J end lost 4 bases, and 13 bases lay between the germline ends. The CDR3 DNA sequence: TGTGCCAGCAGCTCCCGCGGCCGCCCAGAGACCCAGTACTTC. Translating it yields CASSSRGRPETQYF.

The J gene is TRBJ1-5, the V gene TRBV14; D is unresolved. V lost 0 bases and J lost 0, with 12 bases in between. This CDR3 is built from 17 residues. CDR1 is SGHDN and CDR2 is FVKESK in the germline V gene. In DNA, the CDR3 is TGTGCCAGCAGCCAAGATTGGGGAAAAAATAGCAATCAGCCCCAGCATTTT. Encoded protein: CASSQDWGKNSNQPQHF.

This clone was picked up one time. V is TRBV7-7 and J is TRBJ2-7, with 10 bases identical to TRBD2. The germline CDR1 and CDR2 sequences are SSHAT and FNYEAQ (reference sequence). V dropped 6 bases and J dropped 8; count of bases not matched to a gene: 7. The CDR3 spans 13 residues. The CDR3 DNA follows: TGTGCCAGCAGTTATAGCGGGAGGACGAAGCAGTACTTC. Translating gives CASSYSGRTKQYF. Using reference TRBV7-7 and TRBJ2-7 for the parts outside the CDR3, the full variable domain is GAGVSQSPRYKVTKRGQDVTLRCDPISSHATLYWYQQALGQGPEFLTYFNYEAQPDKSGLPSDRFSAERPEGSISTLTIQRTEQRDSAMYRCASSYSGRTKQYFGPGTRLTVT.

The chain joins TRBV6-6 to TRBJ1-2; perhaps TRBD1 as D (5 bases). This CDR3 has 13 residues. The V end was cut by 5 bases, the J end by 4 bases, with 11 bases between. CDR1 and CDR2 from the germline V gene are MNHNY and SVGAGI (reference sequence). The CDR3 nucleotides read TGTGCCAGCAGTAATAGGGACGCCTATGGCTACACCTTC. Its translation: CASSNRDAYGYTF.

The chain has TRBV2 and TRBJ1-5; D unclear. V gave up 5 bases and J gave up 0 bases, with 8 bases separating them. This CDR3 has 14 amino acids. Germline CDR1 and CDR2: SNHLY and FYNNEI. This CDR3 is CASSLTYSNQPQHF. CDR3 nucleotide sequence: TGTGCCAGCAGTCTGACGTATAGCAATCAGCCCCAGCATTTT.

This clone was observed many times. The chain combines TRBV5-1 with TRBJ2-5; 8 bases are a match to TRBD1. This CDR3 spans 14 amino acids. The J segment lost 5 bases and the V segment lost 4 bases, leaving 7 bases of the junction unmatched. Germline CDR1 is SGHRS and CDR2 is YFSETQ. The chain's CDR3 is CASSHRQGTETQYF. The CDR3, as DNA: TGCGCCAGCAGCCACCGACAGGGGACGGAGACCCAGTACTTC.

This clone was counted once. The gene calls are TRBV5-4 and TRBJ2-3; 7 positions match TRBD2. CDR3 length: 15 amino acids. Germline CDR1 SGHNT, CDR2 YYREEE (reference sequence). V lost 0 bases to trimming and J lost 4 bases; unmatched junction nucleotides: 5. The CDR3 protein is CASSLDAGEADTQYF. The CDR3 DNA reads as TGTGCCAGCAGCTTGGATGCGGGAGAAGCAGATACGCAGTATTTT.

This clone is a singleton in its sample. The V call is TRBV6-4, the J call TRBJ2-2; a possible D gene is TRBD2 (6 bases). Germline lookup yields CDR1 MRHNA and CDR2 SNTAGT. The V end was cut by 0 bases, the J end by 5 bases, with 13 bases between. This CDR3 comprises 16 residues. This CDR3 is CASSDSVGSGTGELFF. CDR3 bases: TGTGCCAGCAGTGACTCGGTCGGGAGTGGGACCGGGGAGCTGTTTTTT.

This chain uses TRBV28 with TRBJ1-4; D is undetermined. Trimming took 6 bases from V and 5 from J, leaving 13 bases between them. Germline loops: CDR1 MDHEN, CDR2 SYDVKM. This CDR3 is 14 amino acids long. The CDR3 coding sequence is TGTGCCAGCAGCTTTCCCCTTCAAAATGAAAAACTGTTTTTT. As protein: CASSFPLQNEKLFF.

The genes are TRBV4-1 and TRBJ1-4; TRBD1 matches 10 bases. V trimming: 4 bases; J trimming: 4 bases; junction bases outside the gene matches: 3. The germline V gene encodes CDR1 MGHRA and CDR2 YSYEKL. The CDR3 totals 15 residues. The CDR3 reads CASSPRDRGNEKLFF. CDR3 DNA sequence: TGCGCCAGCAGCCCCCGGGACAGGGGTAATGAAAAACTGTTTTTT.

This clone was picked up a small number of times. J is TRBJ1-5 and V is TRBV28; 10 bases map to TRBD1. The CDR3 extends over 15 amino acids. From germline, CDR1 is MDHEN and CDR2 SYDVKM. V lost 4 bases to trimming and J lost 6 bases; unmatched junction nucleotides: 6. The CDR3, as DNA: TGTGCCAGCAGTTCCGGGACAGGGGTAGCTCAGCCCCAGCATTTT. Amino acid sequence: CASSSGTGVAQPQHF.

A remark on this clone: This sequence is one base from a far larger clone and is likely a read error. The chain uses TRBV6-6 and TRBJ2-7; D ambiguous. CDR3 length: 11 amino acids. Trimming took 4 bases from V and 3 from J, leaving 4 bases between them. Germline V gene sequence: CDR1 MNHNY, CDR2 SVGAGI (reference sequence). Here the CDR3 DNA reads TGTGCCAGCAGTTCAAACTACGAGCAGTACTTC. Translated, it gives CASSSNYEQYF.

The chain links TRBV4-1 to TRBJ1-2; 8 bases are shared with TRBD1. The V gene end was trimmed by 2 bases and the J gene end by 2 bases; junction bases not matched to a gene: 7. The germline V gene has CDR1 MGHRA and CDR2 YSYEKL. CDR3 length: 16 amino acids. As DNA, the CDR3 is TGCGCCAGCAGCCAACATCTCCGGGACAGGAACTATGGCTACACCTTC. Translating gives CASSQHLRDRNYGYTF.

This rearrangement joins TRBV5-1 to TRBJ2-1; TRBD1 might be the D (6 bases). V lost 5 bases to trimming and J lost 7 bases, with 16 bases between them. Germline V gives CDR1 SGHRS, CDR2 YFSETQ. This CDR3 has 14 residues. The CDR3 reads CASRIGTTKNEQFF. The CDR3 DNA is TGCGCCAGCAGGATCGGGACAACGAAAAATGAGCAGTTCTTC.

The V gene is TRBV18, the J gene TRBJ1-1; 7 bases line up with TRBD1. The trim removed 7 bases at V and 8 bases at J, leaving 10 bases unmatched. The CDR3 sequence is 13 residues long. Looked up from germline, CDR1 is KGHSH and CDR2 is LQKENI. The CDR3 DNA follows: TGTGCCAGCTTCAGGACCTCGACAGGGGAAGCTTTCTTT. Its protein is CASFRTSTGEAFF.

The CDR3 loop reads CASSLEQGRNYEQYF. CDR3 coding DNA: TGCGCCAGCAGCTTGGAACAGGGACGTAACTACGAGCAGTACTTC. This sequence joins TRBV5-1 and TRBJ2-7, with a possible D match to TRBD1 (6 bases). The CDR3 is 15 residues long. V was pared by 0 bases and J by 3 bases, with 13 bases between. Germline V gene data show CDR1 as SGHRS and CDR2 as YFSETQ.

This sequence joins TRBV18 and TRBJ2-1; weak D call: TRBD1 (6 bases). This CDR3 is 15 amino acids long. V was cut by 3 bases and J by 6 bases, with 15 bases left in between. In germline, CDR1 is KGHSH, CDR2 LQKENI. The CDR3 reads CASSPLQGSFNEQFF. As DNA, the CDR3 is TGTGCCAGCTCACCTCTACAGGGATCGTTCAATGAGCAGTTCTTC. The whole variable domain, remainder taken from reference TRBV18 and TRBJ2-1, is NAGVMQNPRHLVRRRGQEARLRCSPMKGHSHVYWYRQLPEEGLKFMVYLQKENIIDESGMPKERFSAEFPKEGPSILRIQQVVRGDSAAYFCASSPLQGSFNEQFFGPGTRLTVL.

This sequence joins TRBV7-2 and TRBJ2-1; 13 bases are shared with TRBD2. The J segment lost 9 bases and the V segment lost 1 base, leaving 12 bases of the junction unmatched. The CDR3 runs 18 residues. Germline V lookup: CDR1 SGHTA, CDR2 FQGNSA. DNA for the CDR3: TGTGCCAGCAGCTTAGAGGGGAAACTAGCGGGAGGGCCCCGTGAGCAGTTCTTC. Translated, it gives CASSLEGKLAGGPREQFF.

CDR3 loop: CALQRPNTGELFF. CDR3 coding DNA: TGTGCCCTTCAGCGACCTAACACCGGGGAGCTGTTTTTT. V and J are TRBV28 and TRBJ2-2; D not certain. Trimming took 11 bases from V and 2 from J, leaving 12 bases between them. The CDR3 is 13 residues long. Looked up from germline, CDR1 is MDHEN and CDR2 is SYDVKM.

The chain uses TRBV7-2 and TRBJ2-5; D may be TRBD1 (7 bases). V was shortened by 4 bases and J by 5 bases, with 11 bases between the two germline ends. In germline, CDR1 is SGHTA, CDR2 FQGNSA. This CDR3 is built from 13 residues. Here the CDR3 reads CASSYRGGETQYF. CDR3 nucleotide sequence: TGTGCCAGCAGCTACAGGGGAGGTGAGACCCAGTACTTC.

The CDR3, as DNA: TGTGCCAGCAGCTCTGGGGGGCAGTTCTCTCAGCCCCAGCATTTT. It translates to CASSSGGQFSQPQHF. The chain joins TRBV25-1 to TRBJ1-5, with TRBD1 as a possible D gene (6 bases). The CDR3 totals 15 residues. CDR1 is MGHDK and CDR2 is SYGVNS in the germline V gene. The V end was cut by 6 bases, the J end by 6 bases, with 18 bases between.

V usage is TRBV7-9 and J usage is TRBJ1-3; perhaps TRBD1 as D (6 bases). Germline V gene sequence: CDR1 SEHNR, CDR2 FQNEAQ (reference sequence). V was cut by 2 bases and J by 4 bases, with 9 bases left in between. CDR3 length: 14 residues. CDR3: CASSLKGGGNTIYF. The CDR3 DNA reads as TGTGCCAGCAGCTTAAAGGGGGGCGGAAACACCATATATTTT.

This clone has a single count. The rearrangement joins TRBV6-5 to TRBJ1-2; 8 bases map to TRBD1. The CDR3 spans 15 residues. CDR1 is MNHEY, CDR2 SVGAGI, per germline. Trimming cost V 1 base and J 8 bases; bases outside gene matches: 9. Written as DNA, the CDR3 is TGTGCCAGCAGTTACTTCGGGACAGGTCTAGTCGGCTACACCTTC. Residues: CASSYFGTGLVGYTF.